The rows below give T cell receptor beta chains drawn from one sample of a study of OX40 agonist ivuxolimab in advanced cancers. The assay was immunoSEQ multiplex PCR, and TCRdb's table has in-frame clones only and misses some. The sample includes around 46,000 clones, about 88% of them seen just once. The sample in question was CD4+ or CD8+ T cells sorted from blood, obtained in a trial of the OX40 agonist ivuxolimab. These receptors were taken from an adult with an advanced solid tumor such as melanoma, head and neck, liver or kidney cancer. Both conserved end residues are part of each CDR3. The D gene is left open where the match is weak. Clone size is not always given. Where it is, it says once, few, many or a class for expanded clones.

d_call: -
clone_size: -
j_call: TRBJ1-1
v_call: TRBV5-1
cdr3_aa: CASSPPGRTEAFF
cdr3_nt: TGCGCCAGCAGCCCCCCGGGAAGGACTGAAGCTTTCTTT

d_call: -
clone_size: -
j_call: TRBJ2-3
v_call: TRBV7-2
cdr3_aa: CASSFPTVWRVGDTQYF
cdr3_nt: TGTGCCAGCAGCTTCCCCACGGTGTGGCGGGTTGGGGATACGCAGTATTTT

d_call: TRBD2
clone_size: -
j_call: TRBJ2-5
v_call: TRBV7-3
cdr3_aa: CASSSHAGGGETQYF
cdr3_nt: TGTGCCAGCAGCTCCCATGCGGGGGGCGGGGAGACCCAGTACTTC

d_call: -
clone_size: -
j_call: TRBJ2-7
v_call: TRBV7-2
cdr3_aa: CASSLPLQGIPSYEQYF
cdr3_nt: TGTGCCAGCAGCTTACCCCTTCAGGGGATACCTTCCTACGAGCAGTACTTC

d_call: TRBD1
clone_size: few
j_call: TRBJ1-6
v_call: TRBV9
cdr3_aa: CASSASTTGVRNSPLHF
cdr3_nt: TGTGCCAGCAGCGCTAGTACGACAGGGGTCCGGAATTCACCCCTCCACTTT

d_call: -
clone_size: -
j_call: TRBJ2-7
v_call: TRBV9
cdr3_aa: CASSVTQGAYEQYF
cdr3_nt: TGTGCCAGCAGCGTAACCCAGGGAGCCTACGAGCAGTACTTC

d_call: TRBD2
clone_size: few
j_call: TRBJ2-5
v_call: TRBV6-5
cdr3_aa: CASSYSGLAGGETQYF
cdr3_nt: TGTGCCAGCAGTTACTCGGGACTAGCGGGGGGAGAGACCCAGTACTTC

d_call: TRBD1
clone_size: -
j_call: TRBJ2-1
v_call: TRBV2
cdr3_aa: CASSWTGRYNEQFF
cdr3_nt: TGTGCCAGCAGCTGGACAGGCCGATACAATGAGCAGTTCTTC

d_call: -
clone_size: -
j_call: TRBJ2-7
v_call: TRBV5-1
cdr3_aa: CASSLAVGSTSEQYF
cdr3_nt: TGCGCCAGCAGCTTGGCGGTCGGCAGTACTTCCGAGCAGTACTTC

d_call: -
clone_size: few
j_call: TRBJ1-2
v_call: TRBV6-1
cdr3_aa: CASSEGSGPNYGYTF
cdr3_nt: TGTGCCAGCAGTGAAGGGTCAGGCCCTAACTATGGCTACACCTTC

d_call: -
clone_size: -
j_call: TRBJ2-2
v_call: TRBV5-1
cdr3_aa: CASSLDDTGELFF
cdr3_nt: TGCGCCAGCAGCTTGGACGACACCGGGGAGCTGTTTTTT

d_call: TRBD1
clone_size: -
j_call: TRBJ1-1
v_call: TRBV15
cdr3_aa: CATSRDFGTVKLNTEAFF
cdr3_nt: TGTGCCACCAGCAGAGATTTCGGGACAGTGAAATTGAACACTGAAGCTTTCTTT

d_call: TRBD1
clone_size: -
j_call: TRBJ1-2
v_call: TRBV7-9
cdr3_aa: CASSEGTANYGYTF
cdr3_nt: TGTGCCAGCAGCGAGGGGACAGCTAACTATGGCTACACCTTC

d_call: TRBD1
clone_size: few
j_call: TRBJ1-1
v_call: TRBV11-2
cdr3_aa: CASSLQGAGNTEAFF
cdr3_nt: TGTGCCAGCAGCCTACAGGGGGCAGGGAACACTGAAGCTTTCTTT

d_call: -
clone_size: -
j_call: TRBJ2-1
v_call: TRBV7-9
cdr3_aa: CASSLFSGNEQFF
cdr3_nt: TGTGCCAGCAGCTTATTTAGCGGAAATGAGCAGTTCTTC

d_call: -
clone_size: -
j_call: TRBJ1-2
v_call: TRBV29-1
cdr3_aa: CSVDRGGENYGYTF
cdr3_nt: TGCAGCGTTGATCGAGGGGGGGAGAACTATGGCTACACCTTC

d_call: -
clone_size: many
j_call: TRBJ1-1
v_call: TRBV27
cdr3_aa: CASSFLGQNTEAFF
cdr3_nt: TGTGCCAGCAGTTTCCTCGGACAGAACACTGAAGCTTTCTTT

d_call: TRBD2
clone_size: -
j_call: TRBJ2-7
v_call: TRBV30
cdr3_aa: CAWSVGGLAGSSYEQYF
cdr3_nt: TGTGCCTGGAGTGTAGGGGGACTAGCGGGATCCTCCTACGAGCAGTACTTC

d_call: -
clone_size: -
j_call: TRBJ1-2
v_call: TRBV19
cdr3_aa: CASSRSGAPSPDGYTF
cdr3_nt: TGTGCCAGTAGTAGATCCGGGGCCCCCAGTCCCGATGGCTACACCTTC

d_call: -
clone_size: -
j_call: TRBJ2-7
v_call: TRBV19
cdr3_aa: CASSIDGPGTSYEQYF
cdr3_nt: TGTGCCAGTAGTATAGATGGTCCTGGAACTTCCTACGAGCAGTACTTC

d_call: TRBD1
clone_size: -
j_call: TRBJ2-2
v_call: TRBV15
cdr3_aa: CATSNIPGQGRTGELFF
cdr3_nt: TGTGCCACCAGCAACATTCCGGGACAGGGACGCACCGGGGAGCTGTTTTTT

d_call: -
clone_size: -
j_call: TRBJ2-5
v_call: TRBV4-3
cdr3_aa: CASSQDSSPSSRETQYF
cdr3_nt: TGCGCCAGCAGCCAAGATTCATCACCCAGCTCGCGGGAGACCCAGTACTTC

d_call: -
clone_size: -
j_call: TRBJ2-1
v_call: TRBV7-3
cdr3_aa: CASSLGNEQFF
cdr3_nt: TGTGCCAGCAGCTTAGGCAATGAGCAGTTCTTC

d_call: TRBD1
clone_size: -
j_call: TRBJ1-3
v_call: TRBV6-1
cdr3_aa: CASTSGGGNTIYF
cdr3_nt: TGTGCCAGCACATCAGGGGGGGGAAACACCATATATTTT

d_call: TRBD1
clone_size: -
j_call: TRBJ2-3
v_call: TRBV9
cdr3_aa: CASSATGATDTQYF
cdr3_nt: TGTGCCAGCAGCGCGACAGGGGCCACAGATACGCAGTATTTT

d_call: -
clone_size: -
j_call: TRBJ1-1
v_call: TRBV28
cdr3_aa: CATGTGNTEAFF
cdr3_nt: TGTGCCACAGGGACGGGGAACACTGAAGCTTTCTTT

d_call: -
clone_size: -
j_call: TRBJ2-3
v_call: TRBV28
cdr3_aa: CASRWTFNTDTQYF
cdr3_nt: TGTGCCAGCAGATGGACTTTCAACACAGATACGCAGTATTTT

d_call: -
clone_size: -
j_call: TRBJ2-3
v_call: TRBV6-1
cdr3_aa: CASDLWSTDTQYF
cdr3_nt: TGTGCCAGCGACCTGTGGTCCACAGATACGCAGTATTTT

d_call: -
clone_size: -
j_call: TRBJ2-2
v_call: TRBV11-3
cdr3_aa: CASSILSNTGELFF
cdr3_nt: TGTGCCAGCAGCATCTTGTCGAACACCGGGGAGCTGTTTTTT

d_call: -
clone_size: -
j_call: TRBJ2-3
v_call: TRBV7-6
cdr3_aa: CASSLVAGRLTDTQYF
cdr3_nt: TGTGCCAGCAGCTTAGTCGCGGGGCGGCTCACAGATACGCAGTATTTT

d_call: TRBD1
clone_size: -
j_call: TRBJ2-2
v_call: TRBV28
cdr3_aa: CASSFIIGGRTGELFF
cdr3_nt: TGTGCCAGCAGCTTTATAATAGGGGGCAGAACCGGGGAGCTGTTTTTT

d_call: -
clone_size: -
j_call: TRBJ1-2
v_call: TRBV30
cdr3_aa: CAWSGAGGVYGYTF
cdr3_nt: TGTGCCTGGAGTGGGGCGGGGGGGGTCTATGGCTACACCTTC

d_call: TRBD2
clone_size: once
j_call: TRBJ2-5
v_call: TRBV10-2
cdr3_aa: CASARTSGQETQYF
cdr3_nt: TGCGCCAGCGCGAGGACTAGCGGACAAGAGACCCAGTACTTC

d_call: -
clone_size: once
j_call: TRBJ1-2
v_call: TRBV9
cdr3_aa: CASIEPNYGYTF
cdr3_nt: TGTGCCAGCATTGAGCCGAACTATGGCTACACCTTC

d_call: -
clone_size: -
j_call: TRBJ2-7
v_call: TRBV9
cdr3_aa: CASSVEGDDEQYF
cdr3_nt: TGTGCCAGCAGCGTAGAGGGCGACGACGAGCAGTACTTC

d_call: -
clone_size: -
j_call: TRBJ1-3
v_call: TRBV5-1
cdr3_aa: CASSLGGGNTIYF
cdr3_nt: TGCGCCAGCAGCTTGGGCGGGGGAAACACCATATATTTT

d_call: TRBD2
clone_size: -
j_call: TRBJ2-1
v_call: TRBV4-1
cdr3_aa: CASSPGTSGLYNEQFF
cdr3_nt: TGCGCCAGCAGCCCCGGGACTAGCGGGCTTTACAATGAGCAGTTCTTC

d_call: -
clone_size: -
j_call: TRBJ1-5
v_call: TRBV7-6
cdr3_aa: CASSSFSQVGSNQPQHF
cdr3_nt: TGTGCCAGCAGCTCTTTTAGCCAAGTAGGGAGCAATCAGCCCCAGCATTTT

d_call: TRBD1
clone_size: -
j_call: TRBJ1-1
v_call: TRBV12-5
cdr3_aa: CASGLVRTGALLMNTEAFF
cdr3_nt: TGTGCTAGTGGTTTGGTACGGACAGGTGCTCTCCTTATGAACACTGAAGCTTTCTTT

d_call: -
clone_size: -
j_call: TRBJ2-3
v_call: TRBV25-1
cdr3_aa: CASSELANLRDTQYF
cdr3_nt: TGTGCCAGCAGTGAATTGGCAAATTTAAGGGATACGCAGTATTTT

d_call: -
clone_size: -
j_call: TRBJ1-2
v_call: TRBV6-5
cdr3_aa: CASSWGFQSGYTF
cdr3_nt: TGTGCCAGCAGTTGGGGGTTTCAGAGCGGCTACACCTTC

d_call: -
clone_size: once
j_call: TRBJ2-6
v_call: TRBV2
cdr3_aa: CASSQDMSGANVLTF
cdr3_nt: TGTGCCAGCAGCCAGGACATGTCTGGGGCCAACGTCCTGACTTTC

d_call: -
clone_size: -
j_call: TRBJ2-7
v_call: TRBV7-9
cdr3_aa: CASGWGALSYEQYF
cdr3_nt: TGTGCCAGCGGGTGGGGGGCTCTCTCCTACGAGCAGTACTTC

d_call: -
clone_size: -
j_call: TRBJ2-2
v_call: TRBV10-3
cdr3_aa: CAISSGPTGELFF
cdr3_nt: TGTGCCATCAGTTCAGGACCCACCGGGGAGCTGTTTTTT

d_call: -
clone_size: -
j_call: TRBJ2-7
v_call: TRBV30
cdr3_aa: CAWGLGQNGYEQYF
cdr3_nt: TGTGCCTGGGGTCTGGGGCAGAATGGGTACGAGCAGTACTTC

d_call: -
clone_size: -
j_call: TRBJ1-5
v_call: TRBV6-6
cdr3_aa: CASSYGQGDQPQHF
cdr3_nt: TGTGCCAGCAGTTACGGGCAGGGAGATCAGCCCCAGCATTTT

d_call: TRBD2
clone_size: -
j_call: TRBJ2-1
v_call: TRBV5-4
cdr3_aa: CASSPGLALQNEQFF
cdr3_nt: TGTGCCAGCAGCCCGGGACTAGCCCTGCAAAATGAGCAGTTCTTC

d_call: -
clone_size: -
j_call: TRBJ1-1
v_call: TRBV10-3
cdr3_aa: CAISEGINTEAFF
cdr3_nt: TGTGCCATCAGTGAGGGCATTAACACTGAAGCTTTCTTT

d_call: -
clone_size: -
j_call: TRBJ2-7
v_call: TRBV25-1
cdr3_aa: CASSASSPEQYF
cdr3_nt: TGTGCCAGCAGTGCGTCCTCTCCCGAGCAGTACTTC

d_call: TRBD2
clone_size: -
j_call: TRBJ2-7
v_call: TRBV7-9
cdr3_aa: CASSGTSVPYEQYF
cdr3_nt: TGTGCCAGCAGCGGGACTAGCGTCCCCTACGAGCAGTACTTC